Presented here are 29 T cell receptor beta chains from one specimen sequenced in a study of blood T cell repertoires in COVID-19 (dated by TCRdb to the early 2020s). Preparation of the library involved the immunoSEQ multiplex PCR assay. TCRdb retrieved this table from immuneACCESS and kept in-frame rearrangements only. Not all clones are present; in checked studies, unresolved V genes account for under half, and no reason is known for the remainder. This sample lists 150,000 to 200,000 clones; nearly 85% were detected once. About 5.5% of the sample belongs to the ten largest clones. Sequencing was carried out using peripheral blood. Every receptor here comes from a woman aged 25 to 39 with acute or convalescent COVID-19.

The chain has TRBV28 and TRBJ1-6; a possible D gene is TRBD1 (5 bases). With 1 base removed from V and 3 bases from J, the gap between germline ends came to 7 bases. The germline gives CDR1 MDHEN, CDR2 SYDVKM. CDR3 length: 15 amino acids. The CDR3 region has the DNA TGTGCCAGCAGTTTATCGGGGGACTATAATTCACCCCTCCACTTT. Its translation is CASSLSGDYNSPLHF.

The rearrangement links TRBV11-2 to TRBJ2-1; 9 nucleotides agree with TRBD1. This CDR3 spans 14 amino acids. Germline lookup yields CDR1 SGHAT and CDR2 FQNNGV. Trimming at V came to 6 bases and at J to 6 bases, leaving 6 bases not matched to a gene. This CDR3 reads CASSPRDRVNEQFF. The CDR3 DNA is TGTGCCAGCAGTCCCCGGGACAGGGTCAATGAGCAGTTCTTC.

CDR3 in amino acids: CASTSGGRLGEQYF. CDR3 sequence (DNA): TGTGCCAGCACCTCAGGAGGGCGATTGGGGGAGCAGTACTTC. The chain joins TRBV5-4 to TRBJ2-7, with a tentative D call TRBD2 (6 bases). Germline V CDR1 and CDR2: SGHNT, YYREEE (reference sequence). The CDR3 runs to 14 residues. V was pared by 6 bases and J by 7 bases, with 20 bases between.

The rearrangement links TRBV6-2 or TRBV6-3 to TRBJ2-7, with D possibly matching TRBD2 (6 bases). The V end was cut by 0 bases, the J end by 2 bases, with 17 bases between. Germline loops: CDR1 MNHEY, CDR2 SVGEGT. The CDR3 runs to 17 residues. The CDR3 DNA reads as TGTGCCAGCAGTTACTCGAGGAGGACTACCCCACCCTACGAGCAGTACTTC. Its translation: CASSYSRRTTPPYEQYF.

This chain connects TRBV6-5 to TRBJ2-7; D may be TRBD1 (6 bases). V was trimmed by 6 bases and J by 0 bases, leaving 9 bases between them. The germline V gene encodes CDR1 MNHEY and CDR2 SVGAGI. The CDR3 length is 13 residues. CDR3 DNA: TGTGCCAGCAGGGACAGTGGCTCCTACGAGCAGTACTTC. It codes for CASRDSGSYEQYF.

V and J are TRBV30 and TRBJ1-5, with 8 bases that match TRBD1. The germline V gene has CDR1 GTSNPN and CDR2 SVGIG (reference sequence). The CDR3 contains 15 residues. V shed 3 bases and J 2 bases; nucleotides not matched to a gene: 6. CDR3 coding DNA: TGTGCCTGGAGCCGAACAGGGGGAGGCAATCAGCCCCAGCATTTT. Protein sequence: CAWSRTGGGNQPQHF. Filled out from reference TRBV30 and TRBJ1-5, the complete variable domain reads SQTIHQWPATLVQPVGSPLSLECTVEGTSNPNLYWYRQAAGRGLQLLFYSVGIGQISSEVPQNLSASRPQDRQFILSSKKLLLSDSGFYLCAWSRTGGGNQPQHFGDGTRLSIL.

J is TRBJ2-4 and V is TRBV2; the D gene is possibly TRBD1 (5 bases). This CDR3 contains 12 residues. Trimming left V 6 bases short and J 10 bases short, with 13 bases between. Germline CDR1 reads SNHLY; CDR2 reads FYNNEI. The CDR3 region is CASRGPAQIQYF. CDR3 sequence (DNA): TGTGCCAGCAGGGGGCCAGCACAAATTCAGTACTTC.

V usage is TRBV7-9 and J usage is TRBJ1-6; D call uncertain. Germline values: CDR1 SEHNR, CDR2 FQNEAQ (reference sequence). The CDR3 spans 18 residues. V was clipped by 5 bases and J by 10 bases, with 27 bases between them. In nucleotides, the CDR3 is TGTGCCAGCAGCCCCCCAACATTAAGGCCGGGAGGAGGGTCACCCCTCCACTTT. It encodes CASSPPTLRPGGGSPLHF. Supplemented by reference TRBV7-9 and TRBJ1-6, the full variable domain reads DTGVSQNPRHKITKRGQNVTFRCDPISEHNRLYWYRQTLGQGPEFLTYFQNEAQLEKSRLLSDRFSAERPKGSFSTLEIQRTEQGDSAMYLCASSPPTLRPGGGSPLHFGNGTRLTVT.

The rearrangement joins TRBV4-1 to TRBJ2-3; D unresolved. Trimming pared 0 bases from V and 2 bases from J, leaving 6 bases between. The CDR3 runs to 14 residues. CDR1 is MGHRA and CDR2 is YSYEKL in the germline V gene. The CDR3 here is CASSQERVTDTQYF. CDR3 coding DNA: TGCGCCAGCAGCCAAGAACGGGTCACAGATACGCAGTATTTT.

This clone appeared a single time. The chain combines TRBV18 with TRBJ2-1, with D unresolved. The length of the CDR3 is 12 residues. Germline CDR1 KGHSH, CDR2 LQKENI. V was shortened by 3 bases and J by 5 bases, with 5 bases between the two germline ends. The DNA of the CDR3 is TGTGCCAGCTCACCCAGGAACAATGAGCAGTTCTTC. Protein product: CASSPRNNEQFF.

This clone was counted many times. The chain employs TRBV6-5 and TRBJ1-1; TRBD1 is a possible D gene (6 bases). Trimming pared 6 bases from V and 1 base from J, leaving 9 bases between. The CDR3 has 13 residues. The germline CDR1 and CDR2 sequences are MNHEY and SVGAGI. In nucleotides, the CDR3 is TGTGCCAGCAGACAAGGGGGGAACACTGAAGCTTTCTTT. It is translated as CASRQGGNTEAFF.

CDR3 residues: CASLSAGGGYGYTF. DNA for the CDR3: TGTGCCAGCCTCTCGGCAGGGGGTGGCTATGGCTACACCTTC. J is TRBJ1-2 and V is TRBV7-9, with 7 positions matching TRBD1. Losses at the gene ends were 8 bases for V and 4 bases for J; bases not matched to a gene: 10. This CDR3 is built from 14 residues. The V gene's germline CDR1 is SEHNR and CDR2 FQNEAQ (reference sequence).

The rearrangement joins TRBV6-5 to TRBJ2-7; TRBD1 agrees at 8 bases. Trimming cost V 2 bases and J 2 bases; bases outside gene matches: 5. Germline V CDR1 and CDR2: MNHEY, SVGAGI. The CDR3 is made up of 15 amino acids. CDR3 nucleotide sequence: TGTGCCAGCAGTTACGGTCCAGGGGGCGCCTACGAGCAGTACTTC. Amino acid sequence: CASSYGPGGAYEQYF.

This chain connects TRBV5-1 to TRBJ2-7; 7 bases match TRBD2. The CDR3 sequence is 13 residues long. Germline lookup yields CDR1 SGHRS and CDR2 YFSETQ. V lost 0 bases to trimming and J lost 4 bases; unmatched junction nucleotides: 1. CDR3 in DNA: TGCGCCAGCAGCTTGGGGGAGGGGTACGAGCAGTACTTC. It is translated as CASSLGEGYEQYF.

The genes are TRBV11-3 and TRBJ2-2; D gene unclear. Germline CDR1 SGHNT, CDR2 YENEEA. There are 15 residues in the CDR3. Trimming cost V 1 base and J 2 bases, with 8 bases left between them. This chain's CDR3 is CASSLGLGNTGELFF. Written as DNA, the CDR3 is TGTGCCAGCAGCTTAGGGCTGGGCAACACCGGGGAGCTGTTTTTT.

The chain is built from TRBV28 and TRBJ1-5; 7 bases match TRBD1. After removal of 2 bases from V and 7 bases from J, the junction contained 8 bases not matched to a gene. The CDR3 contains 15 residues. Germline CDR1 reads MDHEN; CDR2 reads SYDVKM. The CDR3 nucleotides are TGTGCCAGCAGTTTAGGTGACAGGGTCAAACAGCCCCAGCATTTT. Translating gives CASSLGDRVKQPQHF.

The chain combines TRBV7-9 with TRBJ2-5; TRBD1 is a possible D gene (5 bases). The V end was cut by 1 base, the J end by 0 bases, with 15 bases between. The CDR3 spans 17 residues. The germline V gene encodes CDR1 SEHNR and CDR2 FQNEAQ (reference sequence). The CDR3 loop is CASSLGQGIGNQETQYF. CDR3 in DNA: TGTGCCAGCAGCTTAGGGCAGGGCATCGGTAACCAAGAGACCCAGTACTTC.

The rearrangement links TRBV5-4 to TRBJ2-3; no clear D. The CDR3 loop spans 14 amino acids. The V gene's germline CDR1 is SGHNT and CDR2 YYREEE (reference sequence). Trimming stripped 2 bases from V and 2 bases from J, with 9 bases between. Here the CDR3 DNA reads TGTGCCAGCAGCTTACTCGGTACCACAGATACGCAGTATTTT. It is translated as CASSLLGTTDTQYF.

The CDR3 protein is CASSMGTGDYEQYF. The CDR3 DNA sequence: TGTGCCAGTAGTATGGGGACAGGGGATTACGAGCAGTACTTC. The chain uses TRBV19 and TRBJ2-7; 10 bases align to TRBD1. Germline-derived CDR1 and CDR2 are LNHDA and SQIVND (reference sequence). Trimming cost V 3 bases and J 4 bases; bases outside gene matches: 3. The CDR3 loop spans 14 amino acids.

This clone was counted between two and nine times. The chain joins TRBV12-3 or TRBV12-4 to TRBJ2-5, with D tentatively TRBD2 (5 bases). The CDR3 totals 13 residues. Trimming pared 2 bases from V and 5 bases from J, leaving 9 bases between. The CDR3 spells CASSLRGRETQYF. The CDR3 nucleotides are TGTGCCAGCAGTTTACGAGGGCGGGAGACCCAGTACTTC.

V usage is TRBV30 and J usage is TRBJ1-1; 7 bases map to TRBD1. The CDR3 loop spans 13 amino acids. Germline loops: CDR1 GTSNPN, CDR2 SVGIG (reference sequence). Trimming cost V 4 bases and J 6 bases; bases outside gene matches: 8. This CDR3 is CAWIRQGIAEAFF. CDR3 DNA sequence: TGTGCCTGGATCCGACAGGGTATCGCTGAAGCTTTCTTT.

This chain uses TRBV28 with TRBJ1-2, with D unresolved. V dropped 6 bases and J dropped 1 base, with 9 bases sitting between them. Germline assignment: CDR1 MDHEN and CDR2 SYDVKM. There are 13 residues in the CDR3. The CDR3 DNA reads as TGTGCCAGCAGCGTAGAGAATAACTATGGCTACACCTTC. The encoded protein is CASSVENNYGYTF.

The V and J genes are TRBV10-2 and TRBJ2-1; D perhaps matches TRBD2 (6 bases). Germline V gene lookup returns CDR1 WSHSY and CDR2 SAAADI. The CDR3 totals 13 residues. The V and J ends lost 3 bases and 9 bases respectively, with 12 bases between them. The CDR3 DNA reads TGCGCCAGCAGTGAAAGGAGGGAAACTGAGCAGTTCTTC. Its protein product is CASSERRETEQFF.

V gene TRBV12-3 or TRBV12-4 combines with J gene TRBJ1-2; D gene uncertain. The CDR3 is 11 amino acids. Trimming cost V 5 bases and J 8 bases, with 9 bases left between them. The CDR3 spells CASSRGYGYTF. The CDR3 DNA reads TGTGCCAGCAGTCGAGGCTACGGCTACACCTTC.

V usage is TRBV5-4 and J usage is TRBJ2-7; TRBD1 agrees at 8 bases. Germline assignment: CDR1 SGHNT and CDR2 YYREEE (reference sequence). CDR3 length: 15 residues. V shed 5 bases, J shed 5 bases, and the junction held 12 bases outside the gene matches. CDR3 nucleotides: TGTGCCAGCAGTCCTAGGCGACAGGGGCTGGACGAGCAGTACTTC. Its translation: CASSPRRQGLDEQYF.

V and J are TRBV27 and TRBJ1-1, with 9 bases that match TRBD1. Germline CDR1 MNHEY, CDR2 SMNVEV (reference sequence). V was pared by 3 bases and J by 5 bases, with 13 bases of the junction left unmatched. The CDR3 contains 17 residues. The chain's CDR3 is CASSFPTGGAKGTEAFF. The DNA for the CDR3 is TGTGCCAGCAGTTTTCCCACAGGGGGCGCGAAAGGAACTGAAGCTTTCTTT.

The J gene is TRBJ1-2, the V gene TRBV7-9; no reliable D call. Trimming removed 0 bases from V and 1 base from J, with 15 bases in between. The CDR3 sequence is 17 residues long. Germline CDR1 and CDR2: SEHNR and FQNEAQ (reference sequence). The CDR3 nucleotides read TGTGCCAGCAGCTTAGCTACCTTCCAAGGGAGTAACTATGGCTACACCTTC. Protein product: CASSLATFQGSNYGYTF.

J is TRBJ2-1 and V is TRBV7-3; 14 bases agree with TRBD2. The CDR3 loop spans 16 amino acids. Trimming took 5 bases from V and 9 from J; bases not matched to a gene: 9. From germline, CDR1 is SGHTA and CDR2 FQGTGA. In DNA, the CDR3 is TGTGCCAGCAGCGCTTGGACTAGCGGGGGGCCGGGTGAGCAGTTCTTC. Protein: CASSAWTSGGPGEQFF.

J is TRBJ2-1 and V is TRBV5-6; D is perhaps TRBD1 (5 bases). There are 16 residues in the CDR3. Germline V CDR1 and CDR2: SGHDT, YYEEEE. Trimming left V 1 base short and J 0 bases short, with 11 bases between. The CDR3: CASSLYRSSSYNEQFF. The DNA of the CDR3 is TGTGCCAGCAGCTTGTACAGGTCAAGCTCCTACAATGAGCAGTTCTTC.